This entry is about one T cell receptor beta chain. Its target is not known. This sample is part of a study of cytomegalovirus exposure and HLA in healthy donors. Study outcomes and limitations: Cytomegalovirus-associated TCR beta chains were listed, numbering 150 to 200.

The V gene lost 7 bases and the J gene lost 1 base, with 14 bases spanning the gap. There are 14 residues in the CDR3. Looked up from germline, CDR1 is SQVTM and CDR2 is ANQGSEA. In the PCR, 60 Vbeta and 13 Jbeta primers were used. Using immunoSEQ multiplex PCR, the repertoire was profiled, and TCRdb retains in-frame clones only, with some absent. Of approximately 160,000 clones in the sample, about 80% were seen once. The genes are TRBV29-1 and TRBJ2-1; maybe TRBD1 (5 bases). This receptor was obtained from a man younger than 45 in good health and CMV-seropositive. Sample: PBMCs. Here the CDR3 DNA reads TGCAGCGCTCCAGGGTTAGGGTCCTACAATGAGCAGTTCTTC. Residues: CSAPGLGSYNEQFF.